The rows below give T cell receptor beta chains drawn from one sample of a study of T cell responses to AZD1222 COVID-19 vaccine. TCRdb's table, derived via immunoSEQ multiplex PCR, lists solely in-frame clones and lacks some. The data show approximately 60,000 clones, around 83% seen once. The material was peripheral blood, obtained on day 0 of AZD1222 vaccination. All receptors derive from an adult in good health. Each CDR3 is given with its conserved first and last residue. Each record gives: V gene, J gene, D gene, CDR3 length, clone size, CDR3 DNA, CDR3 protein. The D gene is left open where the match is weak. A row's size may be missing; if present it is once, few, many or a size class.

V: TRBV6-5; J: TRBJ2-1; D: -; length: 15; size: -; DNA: TGTGCCAGCAGCCTGGGGGTCCCGGACTACAATGAGCAGTTCTTC; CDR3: CASSLGVPDYNEQFF
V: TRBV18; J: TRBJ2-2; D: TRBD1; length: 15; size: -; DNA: TGTGCCAGCTCGAAAGACAGGGAACACACCGGGGAGCTGTTTTTT; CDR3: CASSKDREHTGELFF
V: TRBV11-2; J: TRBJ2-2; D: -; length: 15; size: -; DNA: TGTGCCAGCAGCTCAGACAGGCTGAACACCGGGGAGCTGTTTTTT; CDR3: CASSSDRLNTGELFF
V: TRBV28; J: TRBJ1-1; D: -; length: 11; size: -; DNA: TGTGCCTCTACGACGAGGGTCGAAGCTTTCTTT; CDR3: CASTTRVEAFF
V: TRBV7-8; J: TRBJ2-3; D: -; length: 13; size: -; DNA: TGTGCCAGCAGCTTATTTCGTACAGATACGCAGTATTTT; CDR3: CASSLFRTDTQYF
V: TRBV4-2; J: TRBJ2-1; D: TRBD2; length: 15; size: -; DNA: TGTGCCAGCAGCCAGTCACTAGCGGGGAATAATGAGCAGTTCTTC; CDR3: CASSQSLAGNNEQFF
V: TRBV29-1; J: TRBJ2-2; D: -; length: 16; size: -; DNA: TGCAGCGTTGATGGTGGGGCCAGAACAATGACCGGGGAGCTGTTTTTT; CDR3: CSVDGGARTMTGELFF
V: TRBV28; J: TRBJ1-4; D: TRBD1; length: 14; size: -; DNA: TGTGCCAGCAGTCTGACAGGGACGAATGAAAAACTGTTTTTT; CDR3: CASSLTGTNEKLFF
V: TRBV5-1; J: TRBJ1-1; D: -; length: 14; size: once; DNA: TGCGCCAGCAGCTTGGGGCAAGCCGGCACTGAAGCTTTCTTT; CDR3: CASSLGQAGTEAFF
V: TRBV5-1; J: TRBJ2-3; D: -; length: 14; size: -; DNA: TGCGCCAGCAGCTCGGGACGGATAGCAGATACGCAGTATTTT; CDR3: CASSSGRIADTQYF